Listed here are 12 T cell receptor beta chains from one sample, sequenced in a study of cytomegalovirus exposure and HLA in healthy donors. PCR used 60 Vbeta primers and 13 Jbeta primers. Only in-frame clones appear in the TCRdb table, and some are missing; sequencing was by immunoSEQ multiplex PCR. The sample includes approximately 170,000 clones, 55% to 70% seen only once; the top ten take about 3%. Sequenced material: PBMCs. These receptors all come from a woman between 35 and 50 years old in good health and CMV-seropositive.

Worth noting for this clone: Relative to the germline gene, one junction end is altered; a read error may explain this. This sequence joins TRBV7-9 and TRBJ2-7; 9 nucleotides align to TRBD2. Germline CDR1 SEHNR, CDR2 FQNEAQ (reference sequence). CDR3 length: 15 amino acids. The CDR3 DNA reads TGTTCCAGCAGCTTAGAGTGGCGGGGGGGCGACGAGCAGTACTTC. This gives the protein CSSSLEWRGGDEQYF.

On this clone: Other DNA sequences from this sample encode an identical CDR3 as well. This chain connects TRBV6-5 to TRBJ1-1; 7 bases fit TRBD1. Germline V gene data show CDR1 as MNHEY and CDR2 as SVGAGI. The CDR3 sequence is 14 residues long. V was clipped by 2 bases and J by 1 base; unmatched bases: 1. CDR3 sequence reads: CASSYGTANTEAFF. The CDR3 DNA follows: TGTGCCAGCAGTTACGGGACAGCGAACACTGAAGCTTTCTTT.

The rearrangement links TRBV11-3 to TRBJ2-3; D gene unclear. Trimming cost V 0 bases and J 0 bases, with 10 bases left between them. This CDR3 is 16 amino acids long. CDR1 is SGHNT, CDR2 YENEEA, per germline. CDR3 sequence (DNA): TGTGCCAGCAGCTTAGATCGCGGCGGAAGCACAGATACGCAGTATTTT. Translating gives CASSLDRGGSTDTQYF.

The rearrangement uses TRBV27 and TRBJ2-5; D unclear. V lost 4 bases and J lost 4, with 10 bases in between. The CDR3 covers 13 residues. The germline V gene encodes CDR1 MNHEY and CDR2 SMNVEV (reference sequence). Written as DNA, the CDR3 is TGTGCCAGCAGTTCTATCCCACGAGAGACCCAGTACTTC. Protein sequence: CASSSIPRETQYF.

A word on this clone: One end of the junction varies from germline; a read error may be responsible. This chain joins TRBV7-3 and TRBJ2-6; D is uncertain. There are 15 residues in the CDR3. Germline values: CDR1 SGHTA, CDR2 FQGTGA. Here the CDR3 DNA reads TGTGCCAGCAGCCTAACCAGCTCTGGGGCCAACGTCCTGACTTTC. It yields the protein CASSLTSSGANVLTF.

This chain links TRBV11-2 with TRBJ2-7, with 8 bases that match TRBD1. CDR1 SGHAT and CDR2 FQNNGV come from the germline V gene. This CDR3 has 15 residues. Trimming at V came to 5 bases and at J to 3 bases, leaving 9 bases not matched to a gene. This CDR3 reads CASSRGQGSNYEQYF. In DNA form, the CDR3 reads TGTGCCAGCAGCCGTGGACAGGGAAGCAACTACGAGCAGTACTTC.

In its sample, this clone was seen a few times. The chain links TRBV28 to TRBJ2-5; 8 positions match TRBD1. The CDR3 runs 15 residues. The ends lost 5 bases at V and 5 bases at J; junction bases unmatched: 10. The germline gives CDR1 MDHEN, CDR2 SYDVKM. CDR3 sequence: CASSTYRGSGETQYF. DNA of the CDR3: TGTGCCAGCAGTACATACAGGGGGTCGGGGGAGACCCAGTACTTC.

The chain links TRBV6-1 to TRBJ2-1, with 12 positions matching TRBD1. V shed 2 bases, J shed 6 bases, and the junction held 5 bases outside the gene matches. CDR1 MNHNS and CDR2 SASEGT come from the germline V gene. The length of the CDR3 is 16 residues. The CDR3 coding sequence is TGTGCCAGCAGTGAAACCGGGACAGGGGGCTTCAATGAGCAGTTCTTC. Its protein product is CASSETGTGGFNEQFF.

The chain combines TRBV2 with TRBJ1-5; a weak D match, TRBD1 (6 bases). CDR1 SNHLY and CDR2 FYNNEI come from the germline V gene. Trimming removed 5 bases at V and 0 bases at J, with 11 bases between. CDR3 size: 15 residues. CDR3 sequence: CASSRQVNSNQPQHF. The DNA for the CDR3 is TGTGCCAGCAGTCGACAGGTCAATAGCAATCAGCCCCAGCATTTT.

The rearrangement joins TRBV5-8 to TRBJ2-7; a weak D match, TRBD1 (5 bases). V was shortened by 4 bases and J by 6 bases, with 11 bases between the two germline ends. From germline, CDR1 is SGHTS and CDR2 YDEGEE. The CDR3 is 12 residues long. The CDR3 DNA sequence: TGTGCCAGCAGCGCCAGGGTGGCCGAGCAGTACTTC. Its translation: CASSARVAEQYF. The full variable domain, completed using reference TRBV5-8 and TRBJ2-7, is EAGVTQSPTHLIKTRGQQATLRCSPISGHTSVYWYQQALGLGLQFLLWYDEGEERNRGNFPPRFSGRQFPNYSSELNVNALELEDSALYLCASSARVAEQYFGPGTRLTVT.

This clone is a singleton in its sample. V is TRBV9 and J is TRBJ2-5, with TRBD2 matching over 9 bases. This CDR3 contains 18 residues. The V segment lost 1 base and the J segment 4 bases; nucleotides outside the gene matches: 14. Germline CDR1 reads SGDLS; CDR2 reads YYNGEE. This CDR3 reads CASSVIGRGAGGPETQYF. CDR3 bases: TGTGCCAGCAGCGTAATCGGTAGAGGAGCGGGGGGCCCAGAGACCCAGTACTTC.

The chain is built from TRBV11-2 and TRBJ2-1, with 8 bases lining up with TRBD2. Trimming cost V 5 bases and J 3 bases; bases outside gene matches: 9. The CDR3 has 16 amino acids. Germline V lookup: CDR1 SGHAT, CDR2 FQNNGV. This CDR3 reads CASSNPLAEYYNEQFF. CDR3 DNA: TGTGCCAGCAGCAACCCACTAGCGGAGTACTACAATGAGCAGTTCTTC.